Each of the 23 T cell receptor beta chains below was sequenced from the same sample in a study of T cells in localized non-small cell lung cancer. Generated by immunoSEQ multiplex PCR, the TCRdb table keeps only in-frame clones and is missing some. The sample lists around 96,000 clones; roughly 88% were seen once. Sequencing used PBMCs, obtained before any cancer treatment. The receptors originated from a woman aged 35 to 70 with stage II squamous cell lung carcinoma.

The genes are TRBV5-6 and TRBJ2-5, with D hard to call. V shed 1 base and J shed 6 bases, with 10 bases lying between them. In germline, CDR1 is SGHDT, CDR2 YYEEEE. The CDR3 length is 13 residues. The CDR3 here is CASSLSNKKTQYF. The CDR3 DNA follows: TGTGCCAGCAGCTTGTCTAACAAGAAGACCCAGTACTTC.

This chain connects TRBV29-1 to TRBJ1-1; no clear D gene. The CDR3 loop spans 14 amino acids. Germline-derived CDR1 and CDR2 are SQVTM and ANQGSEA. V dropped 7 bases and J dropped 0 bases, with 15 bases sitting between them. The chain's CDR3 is CSGGLSLLNTEAFF. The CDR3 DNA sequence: TGCAGCGGCGGTCTGTCCCTTTTGAACACTGAAGCTTTCTTT.

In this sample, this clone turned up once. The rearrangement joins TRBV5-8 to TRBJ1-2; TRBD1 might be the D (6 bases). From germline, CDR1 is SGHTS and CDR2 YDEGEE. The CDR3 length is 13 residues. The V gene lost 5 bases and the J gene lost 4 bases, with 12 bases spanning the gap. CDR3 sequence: CASRQTGIYGYTF. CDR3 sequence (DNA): TGTGCCAGCAGACAAACAGGGATCTATGGCTACACCTTC.

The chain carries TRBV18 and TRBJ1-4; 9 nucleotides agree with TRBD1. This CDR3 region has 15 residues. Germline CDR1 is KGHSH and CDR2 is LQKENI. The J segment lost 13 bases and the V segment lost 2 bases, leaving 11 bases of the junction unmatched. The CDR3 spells CASSPGQGRLKVLFF. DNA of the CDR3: TGTGCCAGCTCACCAGGACAGGGGCGTCTAAAAGTACTGTTTTTT.

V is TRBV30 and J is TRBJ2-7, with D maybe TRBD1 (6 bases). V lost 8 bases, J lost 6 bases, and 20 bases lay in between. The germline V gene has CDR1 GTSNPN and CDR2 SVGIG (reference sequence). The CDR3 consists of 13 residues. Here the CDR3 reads CALHPTGTTEQYF. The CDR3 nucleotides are TGTGCCCTCCACCCGACAGGTACTACCGAGCAGTACTTC. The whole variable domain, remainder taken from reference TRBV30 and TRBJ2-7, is SQTIHQWPATLVQPVGSPLSLECTVEGTSNPNLYWYRQAAGRGLQLLFYSVGIGQISSEVPQNLSASRPQDRQFILSSKKLLLSDSGFYLCALHPTGTTEQYFGPGTRLTVT.

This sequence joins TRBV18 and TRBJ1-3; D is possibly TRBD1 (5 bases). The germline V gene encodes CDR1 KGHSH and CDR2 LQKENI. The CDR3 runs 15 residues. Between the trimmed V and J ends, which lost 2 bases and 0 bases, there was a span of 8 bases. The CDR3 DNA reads TGTGCCAGCTCACCATCGGGGCCCTCTGGAAACACCATATATTTT. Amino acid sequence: CASSPSGPSGNTIYF. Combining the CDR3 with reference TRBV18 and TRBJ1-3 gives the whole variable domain NAGVMQNPRHLVRRRGQEARLRCSPMKGHSHVYWYRQLPEEGLKFMVYLQKENIIDESGMPKERFSAEFPKEGPSILRIQQVVRGDSAAYFCASSPSGPSGNTIYFGEGSWLTVV.

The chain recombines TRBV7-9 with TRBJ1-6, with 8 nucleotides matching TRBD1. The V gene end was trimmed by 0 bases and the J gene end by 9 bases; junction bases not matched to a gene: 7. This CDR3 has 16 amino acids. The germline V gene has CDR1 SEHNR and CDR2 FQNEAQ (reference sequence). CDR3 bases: TGTGCCAGCAGCTTAGCCTCCCCAGGGGGCATTTCACCCCTCCACTTT. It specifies CASSLASPGGISPLHF.

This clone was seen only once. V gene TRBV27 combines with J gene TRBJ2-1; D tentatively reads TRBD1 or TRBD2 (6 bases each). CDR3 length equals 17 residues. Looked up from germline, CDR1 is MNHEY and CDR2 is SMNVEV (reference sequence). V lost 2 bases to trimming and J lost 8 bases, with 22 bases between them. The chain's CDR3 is CASSLRTTGRLGDEQFF. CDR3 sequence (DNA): TGTGCCAGCAGTTTACGGACCACAGGGAGACTAGGGGATGAGCAGTTCTTC.

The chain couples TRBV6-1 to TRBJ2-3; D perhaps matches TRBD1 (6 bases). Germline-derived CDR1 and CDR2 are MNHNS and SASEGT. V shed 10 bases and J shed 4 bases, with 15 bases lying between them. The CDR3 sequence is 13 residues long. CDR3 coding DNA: TGTGCCACGGACAGAAGGAACGCAGATACGCAGTATTTT. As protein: CATDRRNADTQYF.

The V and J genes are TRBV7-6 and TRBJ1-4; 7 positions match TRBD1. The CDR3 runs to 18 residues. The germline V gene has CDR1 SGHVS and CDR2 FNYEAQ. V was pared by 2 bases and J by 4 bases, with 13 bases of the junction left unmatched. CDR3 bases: TGTGCCAGCAGCTTATCCAGCCGGGGGGACAGTTATAATGAAAAACTGTTTTTT. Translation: CASSLSSRGDSYNEKLFF. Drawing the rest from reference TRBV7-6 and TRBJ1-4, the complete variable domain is GAGVSQSPRYKVTKRGQDVALRCDPISGHVSLYWYRQALGQGPEFLTYFNYEAQQDKSGLPNDRFSAERPEGSISTLTIQRTEQRDSAMYRCASSLSSRGDSYNEKLFFGSGTQLSVL.

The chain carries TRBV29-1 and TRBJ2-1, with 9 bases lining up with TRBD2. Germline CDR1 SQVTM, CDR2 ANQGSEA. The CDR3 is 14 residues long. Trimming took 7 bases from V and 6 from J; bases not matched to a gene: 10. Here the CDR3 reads CSALAGAFSNEQFF. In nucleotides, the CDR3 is TGCAGCGCTTTAGCGGGAGCCTTCAGCAATGAGCAGTTCTTC.

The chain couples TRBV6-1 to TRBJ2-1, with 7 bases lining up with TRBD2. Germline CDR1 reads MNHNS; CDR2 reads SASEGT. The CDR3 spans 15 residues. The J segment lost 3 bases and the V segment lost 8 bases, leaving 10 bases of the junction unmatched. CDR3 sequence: CASGRRASGYNEQFF. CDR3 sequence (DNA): TGTGCCAGCGGCCGACGGGCTAGCGGCTACAATGAGCAGTTCTTC.

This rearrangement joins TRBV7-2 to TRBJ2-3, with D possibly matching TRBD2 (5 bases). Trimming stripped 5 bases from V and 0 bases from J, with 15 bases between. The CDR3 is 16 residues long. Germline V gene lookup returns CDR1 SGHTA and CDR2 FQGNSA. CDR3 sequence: CASSTLASPSTDTQYF. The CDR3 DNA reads TGTGCCAGCAGCACTCTGGCTAGCCCTAGCACAGATACGCAGTATTTT. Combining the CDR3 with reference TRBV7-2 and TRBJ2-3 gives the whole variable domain GAGVSQSPSNKVTEKGKDVELRCDPISGHTALYWYRQSLGQGLEFLIYFQGNSAPDKSGLPSDRFSAERTGGSVSTLTIQRTQQEDSAVYLCASSTLASPSTDTQYFGPGTRLTVL.

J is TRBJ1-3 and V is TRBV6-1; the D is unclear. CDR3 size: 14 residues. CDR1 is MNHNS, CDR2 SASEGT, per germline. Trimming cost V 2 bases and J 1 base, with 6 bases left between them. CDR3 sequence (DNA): TGTGCCAGCAGTGAACGGCCTTCTGGAAACACCATATATTTT. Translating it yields CASSERPSGNTIYF.

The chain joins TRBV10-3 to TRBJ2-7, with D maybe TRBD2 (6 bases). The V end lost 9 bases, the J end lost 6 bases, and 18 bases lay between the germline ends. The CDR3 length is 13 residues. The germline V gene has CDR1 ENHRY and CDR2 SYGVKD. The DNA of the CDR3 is TGTGCCATACGTCCCACCCGGGAGAGCGAGCAGTACTTC. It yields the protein CAIRPTRESEQYF.

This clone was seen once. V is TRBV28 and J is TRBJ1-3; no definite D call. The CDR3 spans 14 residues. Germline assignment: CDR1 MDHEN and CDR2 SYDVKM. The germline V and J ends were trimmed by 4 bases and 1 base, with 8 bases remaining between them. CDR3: CASSSVRSGNTIYF. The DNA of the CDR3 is TGTGCCAGCAGTTCGGTCCGGTCTGGAAACACCATATATTTT.

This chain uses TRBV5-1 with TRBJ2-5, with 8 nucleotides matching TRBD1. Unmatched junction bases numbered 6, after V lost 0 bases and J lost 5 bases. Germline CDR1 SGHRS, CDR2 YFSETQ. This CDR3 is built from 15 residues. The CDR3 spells CASSLADRAEETQYF. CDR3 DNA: TGCGCCAGCAGCTTGGCGGACAGGGCGGAGGAGACCCAGTACTTC.

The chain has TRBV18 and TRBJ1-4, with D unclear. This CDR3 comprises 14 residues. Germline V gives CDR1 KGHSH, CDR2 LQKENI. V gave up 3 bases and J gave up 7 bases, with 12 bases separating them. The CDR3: CASSPVGNGEKLFF. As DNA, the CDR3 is TGTGCCAGCTCACCGGTGGGGAATGGTGAAAAACTGTTTTTT.

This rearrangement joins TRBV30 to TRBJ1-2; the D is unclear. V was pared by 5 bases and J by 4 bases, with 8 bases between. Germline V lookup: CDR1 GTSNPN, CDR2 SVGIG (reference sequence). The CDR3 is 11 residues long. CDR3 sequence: CAWQAIYGYTF. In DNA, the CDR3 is TGTGCCTGGCAAGCAATCTATGGCTACACCTTC.

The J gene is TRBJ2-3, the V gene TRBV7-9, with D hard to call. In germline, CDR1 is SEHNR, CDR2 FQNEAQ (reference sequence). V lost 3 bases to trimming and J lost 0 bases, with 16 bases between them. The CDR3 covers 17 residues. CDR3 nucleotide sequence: TGTGCCAGCAGCTTTTCTTTTGGTCCCGCCAGCACAGATACGCAGTATTTT. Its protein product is CASSFSFGPASTDTQYF.

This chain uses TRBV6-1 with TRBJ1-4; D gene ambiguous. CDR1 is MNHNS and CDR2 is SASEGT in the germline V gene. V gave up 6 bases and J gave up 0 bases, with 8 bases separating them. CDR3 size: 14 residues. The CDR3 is CASREDATNEKLFF. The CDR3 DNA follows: TGTGCCAGCAGAGAGGATGCAACTAATGAAAAACTGTTTTTT.

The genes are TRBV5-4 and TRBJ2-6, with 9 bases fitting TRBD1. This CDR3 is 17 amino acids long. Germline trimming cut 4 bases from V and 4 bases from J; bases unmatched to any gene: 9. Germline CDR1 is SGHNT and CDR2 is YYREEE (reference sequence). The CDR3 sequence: CASSPPGQGSGANVLTF. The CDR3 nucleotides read TGTGCCAGCAGCCCTCCGGGACAGGGATCCGGGGCCAACGTCCTGACTTTC.

The chain's CDR3 is CASSFPTVTGMGQPQHF. CDR3 nucleotide sequence: TGTGCCAGCAGCTTCCCGACCGTGACAGGGATGGGCCAGCCCCAGCATTTT. The chain recombines TRBV5-8 with TRBJ1-5, with 7 positions matching TRBD1. The CDR3 loop spans 17 amino acids. V was pared by 2 bases and J by 7 bases, with 15 bases of the junction left unmatched. Germline loops: CDR1 SGHTS, CDR2 YDEGEE. Using reference TRBV5-8 and TRBJ1-5 for the parts outside the CDR3, the full variable domain is EAGVTQSPTHLIKTRGQQATLRCSPISGHTSVYWYQQALGLGLQFLLWYDEGEERNRGNFPPRFSGRQFPNYSSELNVNALELEDSALYLCASSFPTVTGMGQPQHFGDGTRLSIL.